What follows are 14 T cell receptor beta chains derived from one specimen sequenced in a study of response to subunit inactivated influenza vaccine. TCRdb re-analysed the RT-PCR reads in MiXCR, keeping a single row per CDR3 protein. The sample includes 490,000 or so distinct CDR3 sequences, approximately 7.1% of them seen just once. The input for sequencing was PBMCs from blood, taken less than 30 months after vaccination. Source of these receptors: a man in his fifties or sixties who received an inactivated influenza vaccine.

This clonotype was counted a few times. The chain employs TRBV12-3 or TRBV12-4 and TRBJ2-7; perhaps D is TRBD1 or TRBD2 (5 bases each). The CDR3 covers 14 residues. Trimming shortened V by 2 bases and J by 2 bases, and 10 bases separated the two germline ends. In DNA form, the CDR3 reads TGTGCCAGCAGTTTATTGGGGGATGCCTACGAGCAGTACTTC. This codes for CASSLLGDAYEQYF.

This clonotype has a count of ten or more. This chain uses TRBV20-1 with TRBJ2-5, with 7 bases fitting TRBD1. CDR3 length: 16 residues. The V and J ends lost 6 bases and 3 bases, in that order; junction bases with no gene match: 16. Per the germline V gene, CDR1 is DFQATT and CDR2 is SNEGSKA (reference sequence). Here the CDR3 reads CSAQNLAGTVKETQYF. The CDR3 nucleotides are TGCAGTGCCCAAAACCTAGCCGGGACAGTCAAAGAGACCCAGTACTTC.

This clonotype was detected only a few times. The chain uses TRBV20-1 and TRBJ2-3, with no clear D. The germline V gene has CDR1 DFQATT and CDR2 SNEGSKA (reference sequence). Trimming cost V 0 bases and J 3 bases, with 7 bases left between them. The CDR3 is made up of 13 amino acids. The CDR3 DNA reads TGCAGTGCTAGAGATATTCATACAGATACGCAGTATTTT. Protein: CSARDIHTDTQYF.

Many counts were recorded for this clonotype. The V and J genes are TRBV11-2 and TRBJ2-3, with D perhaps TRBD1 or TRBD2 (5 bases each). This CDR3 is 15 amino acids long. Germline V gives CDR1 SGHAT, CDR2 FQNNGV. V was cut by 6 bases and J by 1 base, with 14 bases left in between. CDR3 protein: CASRLMGTGTDTQYF. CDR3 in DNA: TGTGCCAGCAGGCTAATGGGGACGGGCACAGATACGCAGTATTTT.

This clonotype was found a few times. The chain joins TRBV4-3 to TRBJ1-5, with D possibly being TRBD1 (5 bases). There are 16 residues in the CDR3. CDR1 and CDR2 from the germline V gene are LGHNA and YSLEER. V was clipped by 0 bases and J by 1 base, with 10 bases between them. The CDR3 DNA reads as TGCGCCAGCAGCCAAGATGCAGGGACCAGCAATCAGCCCCAGCATTTT. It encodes CASSQDAGTSNQPQHF.

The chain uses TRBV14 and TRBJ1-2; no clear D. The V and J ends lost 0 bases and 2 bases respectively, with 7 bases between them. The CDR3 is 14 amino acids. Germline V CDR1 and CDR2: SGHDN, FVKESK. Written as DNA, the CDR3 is TGTGCCAGCAGCCAAGATTACGAGAACTATGGCTACACCTTC. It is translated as CASSQDYENYGYTF.

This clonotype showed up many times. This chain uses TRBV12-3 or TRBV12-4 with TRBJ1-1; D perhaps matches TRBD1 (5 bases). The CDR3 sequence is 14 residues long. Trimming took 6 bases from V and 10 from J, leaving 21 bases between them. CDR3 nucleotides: TGTGCCAGCAGCAGAAATATTGGACTGGGGGGAGCTTTCTTT. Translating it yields CASSRNIGLGGAFF.

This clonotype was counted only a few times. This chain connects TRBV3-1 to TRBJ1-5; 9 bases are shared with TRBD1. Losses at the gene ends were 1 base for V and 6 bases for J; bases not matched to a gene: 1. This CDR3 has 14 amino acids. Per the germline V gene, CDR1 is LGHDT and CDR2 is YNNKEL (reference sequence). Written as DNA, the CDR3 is TGTGCCAGCAGCCAAGCGACAGGGGGTCAGCCCCAGCATTTT. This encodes CASSQATGGQPQHF. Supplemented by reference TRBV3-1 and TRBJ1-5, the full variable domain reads DTAVSQTPKYLVTQMGNDKSIKCEQNLGHDTMYWYKQDSKKFLKIMFSYNNKELIINETVPNRFSPKSPDKAHLNLHINSLELGDSAVYFCASSQATGGQPQHFGDGTRLSIL.

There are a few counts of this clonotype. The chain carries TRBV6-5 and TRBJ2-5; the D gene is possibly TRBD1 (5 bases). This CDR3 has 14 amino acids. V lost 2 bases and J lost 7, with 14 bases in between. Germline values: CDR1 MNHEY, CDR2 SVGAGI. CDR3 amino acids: CASSYQGARSTQYF. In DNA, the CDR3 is TGTGCCAGCAGTTACCAGGGTGCGAGATCGACCCAGTACTTC.

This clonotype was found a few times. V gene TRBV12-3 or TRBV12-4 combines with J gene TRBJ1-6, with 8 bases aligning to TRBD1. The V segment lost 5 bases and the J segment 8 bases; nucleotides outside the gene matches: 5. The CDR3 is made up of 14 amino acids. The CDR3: CASSPQGADSPLHF. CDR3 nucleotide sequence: TGTGCCAGCAGTCCCCAGGGGGCGGATTCACCCCTCCACTTT.

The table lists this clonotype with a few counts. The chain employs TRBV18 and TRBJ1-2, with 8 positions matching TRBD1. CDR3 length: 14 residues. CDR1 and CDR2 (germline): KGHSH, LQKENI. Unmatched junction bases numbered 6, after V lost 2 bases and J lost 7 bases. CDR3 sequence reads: CASSPDGTGGGYTF. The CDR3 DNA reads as TGTGCCAGCTCACCAGACGGGACAGGTGGTGGCTACACCTTC.

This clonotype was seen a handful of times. DNA of the CDR3: TGTGCCAGTAGTACCACTCGACTGGACAGGGGCACTGAAGCTTTCTTT. Protein product: CASSTTRLDRGTEAFF. The chain combines TRBV19 with TRBJ1-1, with TRBD1 matching over 9 bases. CDR1 and CDR2 (germline): LNHDA, SQIVND (reference sequence). The ends lost 4 bases at V and 4 bases at J; junction bases unmatched: 10. This CDR3 comprises 16 residues. Combining the CDR3 with reference TRBV19 and TRBJ1-1 gives the whole variable domain DGGITQSPKYLFRKEGQNVTLSCEQNLNHDAMYWYRQDPGQGLRLIYYSQIVNDFQKGDIAEGYSVSREKKESFPLTVTSAQKNPTAFYLCASSTTRLDRGTEAFFGQGTRLTVV.

The CDR3 sequence is CATSDRIQGPQYF. The CDR3 DNA is TGTGCCACCAGTGACCGAATCCAGGGGCCCCAGTACTTC. V gene TRBV24-1 combines with J gene TRBJ2-5; D may be TRBD1 (6 bases). V lost 4 bases and J lost 9, with 14 bases in between. The germline CDR1 and CDR2 sequences are KGHDR and SFDVKD. The CDR3 covers 13 residues.

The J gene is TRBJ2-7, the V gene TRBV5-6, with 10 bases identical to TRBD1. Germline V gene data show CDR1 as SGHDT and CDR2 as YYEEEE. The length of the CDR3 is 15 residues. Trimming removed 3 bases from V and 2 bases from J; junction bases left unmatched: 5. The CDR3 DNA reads TGTGCCAGCAGCTACGGACAGGGGGGGACCTACGAGCAGTACTTC. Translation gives CASSYGQGGTYEQYF.